This passage covers 6 T cell receptor beta chains from one sample sequenced in a study of T-cell memory formation after mild COVID-19. TCRdb reprocessed the 5' RACE reads with MiXCR, giving one entry per CDR3 protein. The sample lists hundreds of thousands of distinct CDR3 sequences; 16% were seen once. Sequenced material: PBMCs or a T cell subset sorted from them (not recorded which). The receptors derive from a man between 18 and 29 years old who had mild COVID-19 (a few samples of this study predate the infection). Cell type and time point are not known.

The genes are TRBV12-3 or TRBV12-4 and TRBJ1-1, with TRBD1 matching 7 bases. CDR3 size: 13 residues. Unmatched junction bases numbered 3, after V lost 4 bases and J lost 4 bases. CDR3 nucleotide sequence: TGTGCCAGCAGTTGGGCAGGGGGCACTGAAGCTTTCTTT. Amino acids: CASSWAGGTEAFF.

This clonotype was picked up many times. V usage is TRBV5-1 and J usage is TRBJ2-3; maybe TRBD2 (6 bases). Germline-derived CDR1 and CDR2 are SGHRS and YFSETQ. This CDR3 is built from 14 residues. V lost 3 bases and J lost 8, with 16 bases in between. The CDR3 region is CASSSGRGLGTQYF. The CDR3, as DNA: TGCGCCAGCAGCTCGGGACGGGGACTTGGTACGCAGTATTTT.

In this sample, this clonotype turned up many times. The J gene is TRBJ2-5, the V gene TRBV5-4; tentatively, D is TRBD1 (6 bases). There are 15 residues in the CDR3. V dropped 4 bases and J dropped 1 base, with 14 bases sitting between them. The germline CDR1 and CDR2 sequences are SGHNT and YYREEE (reference sequence). The CDR3 nucleotides are TGTGCCAGCAGCGGCCCACAGGGCCCCCAAGAGACCCAGTACTTC. It encodes CASSGPQGPQETQYF.

This clonotype was seen more than once but under ten times. This chain connects TRBV12-3 or TRBV12-4 to TRBJ1-6, with TRBD1 matching over 10 bases. Losses at the gene ends were 7 bases for V and 8 bases for J; bases not matched to a gene: 8. This CDR3 spans 15 amino acids. The CDR3 bases are TGTGCCAGCACCCGGGACAGGGGTTGGCATTCACCCCTCCACTTT. Translating it yields CASTRDRGWHSPLHF.

This rearrangement joins TRBV12-3 or TRBV12-4 to TRBJ1-6, with a tentative D call TRBD1 (5 bases). The CDR3 spans 14 residues. The V end was cut by 3 bases, the J end by 9 bases, with 12 bases between. CDR3 loop: CASSFGGDRSPLHF. In DNA form, the CDR3 reads TGTGCCAGCAGTTTTGGGGGGGACCGTTCACCCCTCCACTTT.

The genes are TRBV5-5 and TRBJ1-2; 8 nucleotides line up with TRBD1. CDR3 size: 13 residues. V shed 6 bases and J 3 bases; nucleotides not matched to a gene: 4. Germline V gene data show CDR1 as SGHKS and CDR2 as YYEKEE (reference sequence). CDR3 in DNA: TGTGCCAGCACGGAACAGGGGGACTATGGCTACACCTTC. This sequence encodes CASTEQGDYGYTF.